A selection of T cell receptor beta chains follows, all from one sample in a study of cytomegalovirus exposure and HLA in healthy donors. Assay used: immunoSEQ multiplex PCR; TCRdb lists only in-frame clones, some missing. The table has 80,000 or so clones, about 80% seen once. Sequencing was done on a sample of PBMCs. The source of these receptors is a woman between 40 and 55 years old in good health and CMV-seronegative. Both conserved end residues are part of each CDR3. The D gene is left open where the match is weak. Size is stated for part of the rows, as once, few or many counts, or as a class when the clone is expanded.

abundance	d_gene	j_gene	v_gene	CDR3aa	CDR3nt
few	TRBD2	TRBJ2-1	TRBV4-1	CASSQDRGLAGGPIEQFF	TGCGCCAGCAGCCAAGATCGGGGACTAGCGGGGGGGCCGATTGAGCAGTTCTTC
-	-	TRBJ2-2	TRBV18	CASSPVGAGELFF	TGTGCCAGCTCACCAGTCGGTGCCGGGGAGCTGTTTTTT
few	TRBD2	TRBJ2-3	TRBV30	CAWSVVGFRGGEDTQYF	TGTGCCTGGAGTGTCGTAGGCTTCCGGGGGGGGGAAGATACGCAGTATTTT
-	-	TRBJ1-1	TRBV14	CASSHGGRTEAFF	TGTGCCAGCAGCCACGGCGGGCGGACTGAAGCTTTCTTT
-	TRBD1	TRBJ2-7	TRBV15	CATSRDRGRRTGANEQYF	TGTGCCACCAGCAGAGATCGGGGAAGGAGGACAGGGGCCAACGAGCAGTACTTC
-	TRBD1	TRBJ1-2	TRBV6-6	CASSSSTGVYGYTF	TGTGCCAGCAGTTCCTCGACAGGGGTCTATGGCTACACCTTC
few	-	TRBJ2-1	TRBV15	CATSAGDPYNEQFF	TGTGCCACCAGCGCAGGGGACCCCTACAATGAGCAGTTCTTC
-	-	TRBJ2-1	TRBV29-1	CSVNPDSHNEQFF	TGCAGCGTTAACCCGGACAGCCACAATGAGCAGTTCTTC
-	TRBD2	TRBJ2-5	TRBV27	CASSSTSYPGLPGETQYF	TGTGCCAGCAGTTCCACATCCTACCCGGGACTACCAGGAGAGACCCAGTACTTC
-	TRBD2	TRBJ2-5	TRBV7-8	CASSFGGGEETQYF	TGTGCCAGCAGCTTCGGCGGGGGGGAAGAGACCCAGTACTTC
-	TRBD1	TRBJ2-1	TRBV28	CASITGVGNEQFF	TGTGCCAGCATTACAGGGGTGGGCAATGAGCAGTTCTTC
-	-	TRBJ1-1	TRBV15	CATSRDILNTEAFF	TGTGCCACCAGCAGAGATATTCTGAACACTGAAGCTTTCTTT
-	-	TRBJ1-6	TRBV6-6	CASSYGGMSSPLHF	TGTGCCAGCAGTTACGGGGGCATGAGTTCACCCCTCCACTTT
-	-	TRBJ2-7	TRBV4-3	CASSQDHGSSYEQYF	TGCGCCAGCAGCCAAGATCACGGGAGCTCCTACGAGCAGTACTTC